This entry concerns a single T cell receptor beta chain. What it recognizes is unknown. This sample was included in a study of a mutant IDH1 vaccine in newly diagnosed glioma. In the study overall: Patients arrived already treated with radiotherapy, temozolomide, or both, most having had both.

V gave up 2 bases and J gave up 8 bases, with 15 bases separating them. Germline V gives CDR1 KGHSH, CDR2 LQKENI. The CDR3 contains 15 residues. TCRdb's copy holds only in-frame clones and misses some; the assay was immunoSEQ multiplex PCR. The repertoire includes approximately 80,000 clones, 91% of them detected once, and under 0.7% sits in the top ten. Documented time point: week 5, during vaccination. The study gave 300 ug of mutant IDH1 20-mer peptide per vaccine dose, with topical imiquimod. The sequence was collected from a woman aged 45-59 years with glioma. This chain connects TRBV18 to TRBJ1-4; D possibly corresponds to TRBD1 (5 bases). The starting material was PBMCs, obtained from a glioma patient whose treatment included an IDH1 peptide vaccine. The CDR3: CASSPRGAGAEKLFF. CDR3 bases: TGTGCCAGCTCACCAAGGGGAGCAGGAGCCGAAAAACTGTTTTTT.